A selection of T cell receptor beta chains follows, all from one sample in a study of CD8 T cells in Susac syndrome. MiXCR, applied by TCRdb to the immunoSEQ multiplex PCR reads, yields one record per CDR3 protein. The sample has about 190,000 distinct CDR3 sequences, approximately 96% seen once. Material: CD4+ T cells from PBMCs. Source of these receptors: a human donor with Susac syndrome. Both conserved end residues are part of each CDR3. The D gene is left open where the match is weak. The size entry is marked missing in some rows and otherwise reads once, few, many or a size class.

clone size	D gene	J gene	V gene	CDR3 DNA	CDR3 protein
NA	NA	TRBJ2-1	TRBV20-1	TGCAGTGCTAGCCGAGGCAGTACCTACAATGAGCAGTTCTTC	CSASRGSTYNEQFF
NA	NA	TRBJ1-1	TRBV9	TGTGCCAGCAGCCCTATGGGCAACACTGAAGCTTTCTTT	CASSPMGNTEAFF
NA	NA	TRBJ2-5	TRBV9	TGTGCCAGCAGCGTAGGGCCTGGGGCGGACGAAGAGACCCAGTACTTC	CASSVGPGADEETQYF
NA	NA	TRBJ2-5	TRBV10-3	TGTGCCATCAGTGGACAGCCACAAGAGACCCAGTACTTC	CAISGQPQETQYF
NA	NA	TRBJ2-5	TRBV12-5	TGTGCTAGTGGTTTGGGGGCCGTCGGAGGACAAGAGACCCAGTACTTC	CASGLGAVGGQETQYF
few	NA	TRBJ1-6	TRBV30	TGTGCCTGGAGTGTACAGGGTGGTTCACCCCTCCACTTT	CAWSVQGGSPLHF
NA	TRBD2	TRBJ2-3	TRBV6-1	TGTGCCAGCAGTCAGCGGGGGGGCGCGGTTCCAGATACGCAGTATTTT	CASSQRGGAVPDTQYF
NA	TRBD1	TRBJ1-1	TRBV10-3	TGTGCCAGCCGAGGCGGACAGGGATTGGGAACTGAAGCTTTCTTT	CASRGGQGLGTEAFF
NA	NA	TRBJ2-3	TRBV12-3/TRBV12-4	TGTGCCAGCAGTTTTCAAGATACGCAGTATTTT	CASSFQDTQYF
NA	TRBD1	TRBJ2-5	TRBV2	TGTGCCAGCTGGGACAGGGGTCGGGAGACCCAGTACTTC	CASWDRGRETQYF
NA	TRBD1	TRBJ2-4	TRBV10-2	TGCGCCAGCATCCCACGACAGGGGGGAAACATTCAGTACTTC	CASIPRQGGNIQYF
NA	NA	TRBJ2-7	TRBV25-1	TGTGCCAGCAGTGAATGGGGAGAGCGGTACGAGCAGTACTTC	CASSEWGERYEQYF
NA	NA	TRBJ1-2	TRBV27	TGTGCCAGCAGTCCACGGGGTGAGCGTAGTGGCTACACCTTC	CASSPRGERSGYTF
NA	NA	TRBJ2-1	TRBV5-4	TGTGCCAGCAGCACCCTAACCGGGACCAAGTACAATGAGCAGTTCTTC	CASSTLTGTKYNEQFF
NA	TRBD1	TRBJ2-7	TRBV15	TGTGCCACCAGCAGAGGGGACAGGGGCTCCTACGAGCAGTACTTC	CATSRGDRGSYEQYF
once	NA	TRBJ1-4	TRBV4-1	TGCGCCAGCAGCCAAGATCTCGTCTCCCAGAGGCCCAAACTGTTTTTT	CASSQDLVSQRPKLFF
few	NA	TRBJ1-5	TRBV11-2	TGTGCTAGCAGTCACAGGGGCAATCAGCCCCAGCATTTT	CASSHRGNQPQHF
NA	NA	TRBJ1-1	TRBV30	TGTGCCTGGAGTGTCCTCGCTACTGTCCCTTTCTTT	CAWSVLATVPFF
few	NA	TRBJ1-2	TRBV30	TGTGCCTGGAGGACCGGCGGCTACACCTTC	CAWRTGGYTF
NA	NA	TRBJ1-1	TRBV5-4	TGTGCCAGCAGCTTCGGGGCCGCGGGGAACACTGAAGCTTTCTTT	CASSFGAAGNTEAFF
NA	NA	TRBJ2-3	TRBV4-1	TGCGCCAGCGGGGGGACAGATACGCAGTATTTT	CASGGTDTQYF
NA	NA	TRBJ2-3	TRBV10-3	TGTGCCATCAGTGCCAGCACAGATACGCAGTATTTT	CAISASTDTQYF
NA	TRBD1	TRBJ1-2	TRBV30	TGTGCCTGGAGTGGCGACCGGAGGGGGCTCTTTGGCTACACCTTC	CAWSGDRRGLFGYTF
NA	NA	TRBJ1-2	TRBV20-1	TGCAGTGCTACGGCTCCAGGGACCTCGGCGTATGGCTACACCTTC	CSATAPGTSAYGYTF
NA	TRBD1	TRBJ2-2	TRBV6-5	TGTGCCAGCAGCAGACAGGGTGCGCTGTTTTTT	CASSRQGALFF
NA	TRBD1	TRBJ1-6	TRBV3-1	TGTGCCAGCAGCCAGTACACAGGGGACAATTCACCCCTCCACTTT	CASSQYTGDNSPLHF
NA	NA	TRBJ2-1	TRBV5-3	TGTGCCAGAAGCTTGGGGCGAGATGAGCAGTTCTTC	CARSLGRDEQFF
NA	NA	TRBJ2-1	TRBV7-3	TGTGCCAGCAGCTTAAGGTCGAGTGGGGCAGGGAGGAGAAATGAGCAGTTCTTC	CASSLRSSGAGRRNEQFF
NA	NA	TRBJ2-3	TRBV5-1	TGCGCCAGCAGCTTGGAAGGGGGCGGAGGGGATACGCAGTATTTT	CASSLEGGGGDTQYF
NA	NA	TRBJ2-1	TRBV11-3	TGTGCCAGCAGCTTAGGGAGGATCAATGAGCAGTTCTTC	CASSLGRINEQFF
NA	TRBD2	TRBJ2-3	TRBV2	TGTGCCAGCAGCCAGCGGGGGGGCCCCACAGATACGCAGTATTTT	CASSQRGGPTDTQYF
NA	TRBD1	TRBJ2-7	TRBV11-2	TGTGCCAGCAGCAAGGGACAGGGAAGTACCTACGAGCAGTACTTC	CASSKGQGSTYEQYF
NA	NA	TRBJ2-2	TRBV7-7	TGTGCTAGCAGCTCAAACACCGGGGAGCTGTTTTTT	CASSSNTGELFF
NA	TRBD1	TRBJ1-6	TRBV20-1	TGCAGTGCGATACAGGGGGCGCTAGATAATTCACCCCTCCACTTT	CSAIQGALDNSPLHF
NA	TRBD2	TRBJ2-5	TRBV7-3	TGTGCCAGCAGCTCCCTTGGCGGGGGGGGAGAGACCCAGTACTTC	CASSSLGGGGETQYF
NA	NA	TRBJ1-5	TRBV6-5	TGTGCCAGCAGTCCTTCGAACCGGAATCAGCCCCAGCATTTT	CASSPSNRNQPQHF
once	NA	TRBJ2-1	TRBV6-2/TRBV6-3	TGTGCCAGCAGGGACTATGCGGGGTTGAGCTCCTACAATGAGCAGTTCTTC	CASRDYAGLSSYNEQFF
NA	TRBD2	TRBJ2-5	TRBV30	TGTGCCTGGAATATTATGGGCGTAGCGGGAAACCAAGAGACCCAGTACTTC	CAWNIMGVAGNQETQYF
NA	NA	TRBJ1-5	TRBV15	TGTGCCACCGGGCGGCCGACCAATCAGCCCCAGCATTTT	CATGRPTNQPQHF
once	NA	TRBJ2-3	TRBV20-1	TGCAGTGCCCCGGGCCGAGGGAAAGATACGCAGTATTTT	CSAPGRGKDTQYF
NA	TRBD2	TRBJ2-7	TRBV6-6	TGTGCCAGCAGTTACTTGACTAGCGGAATCTCCTACGAGCAGTACTTC	CASSYLTSGISYEQYF
NA	NA	TRBJ2-1	TRBV2	TGTGCCAGCAGTGCACAAATGTCTAATGAGCAGTTCTTC	CASSAQMSNEQFF
NA	NA	TRBJ2-5	TRBV20-1	TGCAGTGCTATTTTCGGGGGTCAAGAGACCCAGTACTTC	CSAIFGGQETQYF
once	TRBD1	TRBJ2-3	TRBV5-1	TGCGCCAGCAGCTTGGGGCCGACAGGGGGAATGACAGATACGCAGTATTTT	CASSLGPTGGMTDTQYF